These 17 T cell receptor beta chains came from one sample sequenced in a study of OX40 agonist ivuxolimab in advanced cancers. Some clones are missing from TCRdb's copy, which holds only in-frame ones; the method was immunoSEQ multiplex PCR. Of tens of thousands of clones detected, about nine tenths appear once; the ten largest clones hold about 0.25%. The sequencing here drew on CD4+ or CD8+ T cells sorted from blood, taken in a trial of the OX40 agonist ivuxolimab. These receptors all come from an adult with an advanced solid tumor such as melanoma, head and neck, liver or kidney cancer.

This clone was counted a few times. The chain recombines TRBV19 with TRBJ1-5; no clear D gene. CDR1 is LNHDA, CDR2 SQIVND, per germline (reference sequence). The CDR3 runs 16 residues. Trimming removed 3 bases from V and 2 bases from J, with 14 bases in between. The CDR3 DNA is TGTGCCAGTAGTATGGGCACTCCCGTCGGCAATCAGCCCCAGCATTTT. It translates to CASSMGTPVGNQPQHF.

The chain combines TRBV6-5 with TRBJ1-1; TRBD1 aligns across 8 bases. This CDR3 has 15 residues. V was clipped by 0 bases and J by 5 bases; unmatched bases: 5. The germline V gene has CDR1 MNHEY and CDR2 SVGAGI. The CDR3 DNA sequence: TGTGCCAGCAGTTACTCCAGGACAGGGAGTACTGAAGCTTTCTTT. Its translation: CASSYSRTGSTEAFF.

The CDR3 sequence: CASSLGVAPGPHEQFF. CDR3 nucleotides: TGCGCCAGCAGCTTGGGTGTGGCCCCCGGCCCCCATGAGCAGTTCTTC. V gene TRBV5-1 combines with J gene TRBJ2-1; D not certain. Germline V gene lookup returns CDR1 SGHRS and CDR2 YFSETQ. V was trimmed by 0 bases and J by 8 bases, leaving 18 bases between them. The CDR3 spans 16 residues.

V usage is TRBV5-8 and J usage is TRBJ2-1, with a tentative D call TRBD1 (6 bases). The CDR3 sequence is 15 residues long. CDR1 is SGHTS and CDR2 is YDEGEE in the germline V gene. Between the trimmed V and J ends, which lost 3 bases and 1 base, there was a span of 11 bases. CDR3 in DNA: TGTGCCAGCAGCTCCGCAGGGGCTTCCTACAATGAGCAGTTCTTC. Its translation: CASSSAGASYNEQFF.

The chain recombines TRBV5-1 with TRBJ2-1, with D unresolved. This CDR3 is built from 13 residues. V was clipped by 4 bases and J by 9 bases, with 14 bases between them. Germline V lookup: CDR1 SGHRS, CDR2 YFSETQ. The CDR3 here is CASSPEGWAEQFF. The CDR3 coding sequence is TGCGCCAGCAGCCCCGAAGGGTGGGCTGAGCAGTTCTTC.

J is TRBJ1-3 and V is TRBV7-9; no firm D call. In germline, CDR1 is SEHNR, CDR2 FQNEAQ (reference sequence). Deletions cut 1 base from V and 0 bases from J, with 7 bases between. This CDR3 spans 15 amino acids. The DNA for the CDR3 is TGTGCCAGCAGCTTAGTGGCACACTCTGGAAACACCATATATTTT. Its protein is CASSLVAHSGNTIYF.

The J gene is TRBJ1-1, the V gene TRBV2, with D possibly TRBD1 on 5 matching bases. The germline V gene has CDR1 SNHLY and CDR2 FYNNEI. V lost 7 bases and J 7 bases, leaving 10 bases between the germline ends. CDR3 length: 11 residues. This CDR3 reads CASKQGGEAFF. The CDR3 DNA is TGTGCCAGCAAGCAGGGAGGTGAAGCTTTCTTT.

The chain links TRBV9 to TRBJ1-1; no firm D call. The CDR3 is made up of 13 amino acids. V was shortened by 2 bases and J by 5 bases, with 10 bases between the two germline ends. CDR1 is SGDLS and CDR2 is YYNGEE in the germline V gene. This CDR3 is CASSVTSTTEAFF. Here the CDR3 DNA reads TGTGCCAGCAGCGTCACAAGTACGACTGAAGCTTTCTTT.

V and J are TRBV27 and TRBJ1-1, with D unclear. CDR1 MNHEY and CDR2 SMNVEV come from the germline V gene (reference sequence). Trimming took 3 bases from V and 6 from J, leaving 11 bases between them. This CDR3 spans 13 amino acids. The CDR3 nucleotides read TGTGCCAGCAGTTTGGAGCCGGGCGCTGAAGCTTTCTTT. This encodes CASSLEPGAEAFF.

This clone has just a few counts. J is TRBJ2-3 and V is TRBV7-9, with no clear D. Germline lookup yields CDR1 SEHNR and CDR2 FQNEAQ (reference sequence). The CDR3 runs 12 residues. V shed 7 bases and J shed 6 bases, with 11 bases lying between them. The CDR3 DNA follows: TGTGCCAGCACCTCGACCACGGATACGCAGTATTTT. Encoded protein: CASTSTTDTQYF.

This chain links TRBV7-9 with TRBJ2-2; D call uncertain. Germline V gene lookup returns CDR1 SEHNR and CDR2 FQNEAQ (reference sequence). CDR3 length equals 17 residues. V lost 2 bases and J 0 bases, leaving 13 bases between the germline ends. CDR3 region: CASSLWRGPTNTGELFF. DNA of the CDR3: TGTGCCAGCAGCTTATGGAGAGGACCTACGAACACCGGGGAGCTGTTTTTT. Combining the CDR3 with reference TRBV7-9 and TRBJ2-2 gives the whole variable domain DTGVSQNPRHKITKRGQNVTFRCDPISEHNRLYWYRQTLGQGPEFLTYFQNEAQLEKSRLLSDRFSAERPKGSFSTLEIQRTEQGDSAMYLCASSLWRGPTNTGELFFGEGSRLTVL.

This chain connects TRBV20-1 to TRBJ2-3; D is uncertain. The CDR3 consists of 10 residues. V was pared by 2 bases and J by 3 bases, with 0 bases between. The germline gives CDR1 DFQATT, CDR2 SNEGSKA (reference sequence). The CDR3 region is CSARTDTQYF. The CDR3 DNA is TGCAGTGCTAGAACAGATACGCAGTATTTT.

The chain combines TRBV2 with TRBJ2-2, with TRBD2 as a possible D gene (6 bases). V gave up 3 bases and J gave up 4 bases, with 12 bases separating them. The CDR3 is 15 amino acids. Germline CDR1 is SNHLY and CDR2 is FYNNEI. The CDR3 coding sequence is TGTGCCAGCAGTGACGCTCGAGCGGGCACCGGGGAGCTGTTTTTT. Amino acid sequence: CASSDARAGTGELFF. Filled out from reference TRBV2 and TRBJ2-2, the complete variable domain reads EPEVTQTPSHQVTQMGQEVILRCVPISNHLYFYWYRQILGQKVEFLVSFYNNEISEKSEIFDDQFSVERPDGSNFTLKIRSTKLEDSAMYFCASSDARAGTGELFFGEGSRLTVL.

The J gene is TRBJ1-1, the V gene TRBV7-3; D not resolved. This CDR3 spans 13 amino acids. Germline V CDR1 and CDR2: SGHTA, FQGTGA. With 5 bases removed from V and 3 bases from J, the gap between germline ends came to 10 bases. The CDR3 region is CASSPDTDTEAFF. In nucleotides, the CDR3 is TGTGCCAGCAGCCCAGACACAGACACTGAAGCTTTCTTT. Full variable domain (outside the CDR3, taken from reference TRBV7-3 and TRBJ1-1): GAGVSQTPSNKVTEKGKYVELRCDPISGHTALYWYRQSLGQGPEFLIYFQGTGAADDSGLPNDRFFAVRPEGSVSTLKIQRTERGDSAVYLCASSPDTDTEAFFGQGTRLTVV.

This chain joins TRBV5-1 and TRBJ2-2; 8 nucleotides agree with TRBD2. V dropped 0 bases and J dropped 6; count of bases not matched to a gene: 4. CDR3 length: 15 residues. Germline CDR1 reads SGHRS; CDR2 reads YFSETQ. The CDR3 nucleotides are TGCGCCAGCAGCTTGGAGTCTAGCGGGTCCGGGGAGCTGTTTTTT. This translates into CASSLESSGSGELFF.

This clone was seen only a few times. The chain's CDR3 is CASSIAGGRSGEQFF. CDR3 coding DNA: TGTGCCAGTAGTATAGCGGGCGGGAGGTCCGGTGAGCAGTTCTTC. The chain joins TRBV19 to TRBJ2-1; 8 nucleotides line up with TRBD2. The CDR3 consists of 15 residues. The germline V gene encodes CDR1 LNHDA and CDR2 SQIVND (reference sequence). V dropped 1 base and J dropped 9; count of bases not matched to a gene: 8.

This sequence joins TRBV18 and TRBJ1-1; D is uncertain. The CDR3 spans 15 residues. The germline gives CDR1 KGHSH, CDR2 LQKENI. V gave up 3 bases and J gave up 1 base, with 12 bases separating them. CDR3: CASSPPRTGNTEAFF. In nucleotides, the CDR3 is TGTGCCAGCTCACCCCCCCGGACGGGGAACACTGAAGCTTTCTTT. Based on the CDR3 plus reference TRBV18 and TRBJ1-1, the full variable domain is NAGVMQNPRHLVRRRGQEARLRCSPMKGHSHVYWYRQLPEEGLKFMVYLQKENIIDESGMPKERFSAEFPKEGPSILRIQQVVRGDSAAYFCASSPPRTGNTEAFFGQGTRLTVV.